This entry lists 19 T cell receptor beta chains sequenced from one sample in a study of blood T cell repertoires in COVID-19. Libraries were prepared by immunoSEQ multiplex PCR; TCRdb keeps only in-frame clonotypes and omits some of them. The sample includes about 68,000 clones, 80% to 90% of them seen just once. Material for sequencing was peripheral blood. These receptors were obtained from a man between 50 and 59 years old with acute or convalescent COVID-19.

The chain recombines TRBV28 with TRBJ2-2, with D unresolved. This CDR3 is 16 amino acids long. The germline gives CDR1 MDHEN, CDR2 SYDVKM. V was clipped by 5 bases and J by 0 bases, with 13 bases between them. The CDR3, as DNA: TGTGCCAGCAGTCCTTCGACACAGTCGAACACCGGGGAGCTGTTTTTT. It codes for CASSPSTQSNTGELFF.

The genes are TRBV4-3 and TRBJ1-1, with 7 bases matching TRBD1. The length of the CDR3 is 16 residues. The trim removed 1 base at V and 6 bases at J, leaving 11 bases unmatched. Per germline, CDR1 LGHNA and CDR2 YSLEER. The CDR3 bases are TGCGCCAGCAGCCAAGTGGCGGGGTTGGGACAGCCTGAAGCTTTCTTT. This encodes CASSQVAGLGQPEAFF.

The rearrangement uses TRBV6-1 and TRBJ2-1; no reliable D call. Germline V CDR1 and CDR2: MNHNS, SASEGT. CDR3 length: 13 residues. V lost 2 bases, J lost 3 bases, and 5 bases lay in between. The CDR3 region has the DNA TGTGCCAGCAGTGAAATCAGCTACAATGAGCAGTTCTTC. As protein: CASSEISYNEQFF.

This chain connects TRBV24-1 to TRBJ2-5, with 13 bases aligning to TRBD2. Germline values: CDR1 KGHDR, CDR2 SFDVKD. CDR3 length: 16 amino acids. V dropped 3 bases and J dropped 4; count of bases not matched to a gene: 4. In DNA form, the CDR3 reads TGTGCCACCAGTGATACGGGACTAGCGGGAACAGAGACCCAGTACTTC. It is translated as CATSDTGLAGTETQYF.

The CDR3 region has the DNA TGTGCCAGCAGTTACGAGCGGGATCCCATCTACGAGCAGTACGTC. Its protein product is CASSYERDPIYEQYV. This sequence joins TRBV6-2 or TRBV6-3 and TRBJ2-7; 7 bases agree with TRBD2. With 2 bases clipped from V and 3 bases from J, the junction kept 7 bases outside the gene matches. This CDR3 region has 15 residues. Germline V gene data show CDR1 as MNHEY and CDR2 as SVGEGT.

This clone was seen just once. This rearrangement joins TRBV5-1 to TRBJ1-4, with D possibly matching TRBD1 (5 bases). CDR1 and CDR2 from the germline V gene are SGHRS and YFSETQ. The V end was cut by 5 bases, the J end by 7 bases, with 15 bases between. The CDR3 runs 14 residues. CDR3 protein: CASSQTAGGEKLFF. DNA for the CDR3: TGCGCCAGCAGTCAGACAGCCGGTGGTGAAAAACTGTTTTTT. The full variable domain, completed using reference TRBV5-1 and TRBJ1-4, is KAGVTQTPRYLIKTRGQQVTLSCSPISGHRSVSWYQQTPGQGLQFLFEYFSETQRNKGNFPGRFSGRQFSNSRSEMNVSTLELGDSALYLCASSQTAGGEKLFFGSGTQLSVL.

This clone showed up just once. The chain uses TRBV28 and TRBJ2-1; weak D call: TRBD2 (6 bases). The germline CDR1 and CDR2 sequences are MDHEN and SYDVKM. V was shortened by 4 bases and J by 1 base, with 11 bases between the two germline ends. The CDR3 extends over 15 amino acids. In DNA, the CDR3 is TGTGCCAGCAGTTCGGGAGAGGGATCCTACAATGAGCAGTTCTTC. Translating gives CASSSGEGSYNEQFF.

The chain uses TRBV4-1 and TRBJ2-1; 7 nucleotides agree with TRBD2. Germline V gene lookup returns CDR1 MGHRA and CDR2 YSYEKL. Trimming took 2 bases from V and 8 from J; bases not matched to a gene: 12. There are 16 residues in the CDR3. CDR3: CASSQRTSEGADEQFF. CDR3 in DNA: TGCGCCAGCAGCCAACGTACTAGCGAGGGAGCGGATGAGCAGTTCTTC.

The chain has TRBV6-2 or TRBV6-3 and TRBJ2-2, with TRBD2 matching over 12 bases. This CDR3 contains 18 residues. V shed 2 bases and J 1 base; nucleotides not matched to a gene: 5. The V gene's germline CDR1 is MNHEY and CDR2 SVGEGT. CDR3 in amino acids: CASSYGLAGKLNTGELFF. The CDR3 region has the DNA TGTGCCAGCAGTTACGGACTAGCGGGGAAACTGAACACCGGGGAGCTGTTTTTT.

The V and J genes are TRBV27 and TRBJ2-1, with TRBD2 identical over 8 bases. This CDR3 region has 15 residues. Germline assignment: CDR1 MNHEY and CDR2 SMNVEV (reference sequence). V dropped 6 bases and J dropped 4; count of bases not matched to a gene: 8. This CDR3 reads CASRTIAGRYNEQFF. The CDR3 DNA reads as TGTGCCAGCAGGACTATAGCGGGGCGATACAATGAGCAGTTCTTC.

CDR3 DNA: TGCGCCAGCAGGAGGGTGGGGGAGACCCAGTACTTC. Its translation: CASRRVGETQYF. This chain joins TRBV5-1 and TRBJ2-5; maybe TRBD2 (5 bases). The CDR3 covers 12 residues. Germline V gene sequence: CDR1 SGHRS, CDR2 YFSETQ. The ends were cut back, 5 bases at V and 5 bases at J, with 10 bases in the middle.

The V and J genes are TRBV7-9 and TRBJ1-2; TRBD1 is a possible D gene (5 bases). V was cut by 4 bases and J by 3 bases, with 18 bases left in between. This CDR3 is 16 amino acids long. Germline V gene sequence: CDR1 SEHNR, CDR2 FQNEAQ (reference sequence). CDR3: CASSSDLGGAYYGYTF. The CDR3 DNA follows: TGTGCCAGCAGCTCAGACCTGGGAGGGGCCTACTATGGCTACACCTTC.

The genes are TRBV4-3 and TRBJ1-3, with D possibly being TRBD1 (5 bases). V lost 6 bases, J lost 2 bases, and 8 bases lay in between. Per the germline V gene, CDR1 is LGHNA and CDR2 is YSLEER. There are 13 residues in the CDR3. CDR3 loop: CASRTVPGNTIYF. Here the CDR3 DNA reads TGCGCCAGCAGGACAGTCCCTGGAAACACCATATATTTT.

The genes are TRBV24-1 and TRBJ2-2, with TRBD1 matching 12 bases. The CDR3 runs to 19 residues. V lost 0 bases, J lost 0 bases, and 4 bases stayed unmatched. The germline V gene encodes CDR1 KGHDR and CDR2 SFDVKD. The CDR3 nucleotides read TGTGCCACCAGTGATTTGTACGGGACAGGGGGCGCGAACACCGGGGAGCTGTTTTTT. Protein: CATSDLYGTGGANTGELFF.

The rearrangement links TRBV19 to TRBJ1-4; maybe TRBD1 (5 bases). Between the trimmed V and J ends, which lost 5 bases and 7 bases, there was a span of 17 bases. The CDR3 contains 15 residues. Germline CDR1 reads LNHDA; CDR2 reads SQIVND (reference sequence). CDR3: CASSPTEPELEKLFF. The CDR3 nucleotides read TGTGCCAGTAGTCCGACAGAACCAGAACTTGAAAAACTGTTTTTT.

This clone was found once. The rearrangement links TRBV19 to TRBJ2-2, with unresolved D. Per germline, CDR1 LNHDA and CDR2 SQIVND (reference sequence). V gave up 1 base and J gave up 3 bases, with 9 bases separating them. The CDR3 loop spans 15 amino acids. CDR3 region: CASSIGQVDTGELFF. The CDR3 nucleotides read TGTGCCAGTAGTATAGGTCAGGTAGACACCGGGGAGCTGTTTTTT.

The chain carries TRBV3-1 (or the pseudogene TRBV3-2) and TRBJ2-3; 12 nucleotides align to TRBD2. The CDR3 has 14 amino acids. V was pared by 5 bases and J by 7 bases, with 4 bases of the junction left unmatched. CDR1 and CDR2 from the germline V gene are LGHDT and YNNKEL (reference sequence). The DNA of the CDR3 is TGTGCCAGCAGCGAACTAGCGGGAGGCAATACGCAGTATTTT. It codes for CASSELAGGNTQYF.

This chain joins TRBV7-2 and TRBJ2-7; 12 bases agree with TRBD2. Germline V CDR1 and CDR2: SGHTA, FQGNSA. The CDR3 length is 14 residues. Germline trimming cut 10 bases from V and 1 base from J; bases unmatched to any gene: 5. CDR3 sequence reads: CATRTSGNSYEQYF. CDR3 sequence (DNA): TGTGCCACCCGGACTAGCGGGAATTCCTACGAGCAGTACTTC. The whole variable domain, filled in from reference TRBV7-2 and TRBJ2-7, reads GAGVSQSPSNKVTEKGKDVELRCDPISGHTALYWYRQSLGQGLEFLIYFQGNSAPDKSGLPSDRFSAERTGGSVSTLTIQRTQQEDSAVYLCATRTSGNSYEQYFGPGTRLTVT.

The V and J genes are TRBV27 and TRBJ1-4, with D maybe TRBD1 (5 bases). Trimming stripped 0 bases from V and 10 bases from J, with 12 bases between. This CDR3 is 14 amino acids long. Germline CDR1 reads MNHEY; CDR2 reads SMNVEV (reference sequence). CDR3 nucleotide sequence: TGTGCCAGCAGTTTATCCAGGGTTGGTCGAAAACTGTTTTTT. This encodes CASSLSRVGRKLFF.